Following are 27 T cell receptor beta chains from one sample sequenced in a study of control samples from healthy donors and cancer patients. The method was immunoSEQ multiplex PCR; TCRdb's version includes in-frame clones alone and lacks a portion of them. The data show roughly 170,000 clones, with about 91% seen just once and around 5% held by the top ten. Sequencing was done on a sample of blood. Every receptor here comes from a woman between 25 and 40 years old in good health.

The table lists this clone with a count of one. This rearrangement joins TRBV7-9 to TRBJ1-3, with 7 bases that match TRBD1. This CDR3 spans 14 amino acids. Germline CDR1 reads SEHNR; CDR2 reads FQNEAQ (reference sequence). The junction had 9 bases not matched to a gene; V was cut back by 10 bases and J by 3 bases. The DNA for the CDR3 is TGTGCCACCGGGACACAGGGGCTTGGAAACACCATATATTTT. Its translation is CATGTQGLGNTIYF.

The chain links TRBV4-2 to TRBJ1-1; no clear D. V lost 3 bases to trimming and J lost 2 bases, with 13 bases between them. The germline V gene has CDR1 LGHNA and CDR2 YNFKEQ. The CDR3 spans 15 residues. CDR3 DNA sequence: TGTGCCAGCAGCCAGGGCCGGCGAGACAACACTGAAGCTTTCTTT. Its translation: CASSQGRRDNTEAFF.

The chain combines TRBV5-4 with TRBJ2-7; 14 nucleotides align to TRBD2. CDR1 and CDR2 (germline): SGHNT, YYREEE (reference sequence). The CDR3 is made up of 17 amino acids. Germline trimming cut 4 bases from V and 3 bases from J; bases unmatched to any gene: 9. The CDR3 DNA sequence: TGTGCCAGCAGCGGTGGACTAGCGGGAGGATTAGTCTACGAGCAGTACTTC. Its translation: CASSGGLAGGLVYEQYF.

This rearrangement joins TRBV4-1 to TRBJ1-2; D call uncertain. V was clipped by 0 bases and J by 8 bases, with 16 bases between them. Germline CDR1 is MGHRA and CDR2 is YSYEKL. CDR3 length: 15 amino acids. The CDR3 region has the DNA TGCGCCAGCAGCCAAGAAGCTCGCCAGGTTGGGGGCTACACCTTC. Translation gives CASSQEARQVGGYTF.

The rearrangement joins TRBV5-5 to TRBJ1-3; D might be TRBD1 (6 bases). Trimming removed 0 bases from V and 0 bases from J, with 10 bases in between. The CDR3 extends over 16 amino acids. Germline-derived CDR1 and CDR2 are SGHKS and YYEKEE (reference sequence). CDR3 nucleotides: TGTGCCAGCAGCTTGGGGGGGCACTTCTCTGGAAACACCATATATTTT. Translation gives CASSLGGHFSGNTIYF.

The chain employs TRBV9 and TRBJ2-7; D may be TRBD2 (6 bases). The CDR3 loop spans 14 amino acids. Germline V gives CDR1 SGDLS, CDR2 YYNGEE. V was cut by 4 bases and J by 5 bases, with 16 bases left in between. In nucleotides, the CDR3 is TGTGCCAGCAGCTTGCACGGGAGTTCAAACGAGCAGTACTTC. This sequence encodes CASSLHGSSNEQYF.

V is TRBV5-5 and J is TRBJ1-1; D call uncertain. The CDR3 length is 15 residues. V dropped 0 bases and J dropped 4 bases, with 13 bases sitting between them. Germline loops: CDR1 SGHKS, CDR2 YYEKEE (reference sequence). CDR3 amino acids: CASSLDFSRSTEAFF. The CDR3 DNA reads TGTGCCAGCAGCTTGGATTTCAGTCGTAGCACTGAAGCTTTCTTT.

V and J are TRBV9 and TRBJ2-3; 10 nucleotides line up with TRBD1. CDR3 length equals 16 residues. With 0 bases clipped from V and 1 base from J, the junction kept 2 bases outside the gene matches. Germline CDR1 reads SGDLS; CDR2 reads YYNGEE. CDR3 region: CASSVGDRGGTDTQYF. The CDR3 bases are TGTGCCAGCAGCGTAGGGGACAGGGGTGGCACAGATACGCAGTATTTT.

The chain has TRBV12-3 or TRBV12-4 and TRBJ2-3; possible D gene TRBD2, 5 bases. The CDR3 spans 12 residues. V shed 7 bases and J shed 4 bases, with 9 bases lying between them. The CDR3 nucleotides are TGTGCCAGCAACCGCGGGTCAGATACGCAGTATTTT. Protein product: CASNRGSDTQYF.

The V call is TRBV9, the J call TRBJ1-1; D is uncertain. This CDR3 is built from 15 residues. V lost 0 bases and J lost 4, with 13 bases in between. Looked up from germline, CDR1 is SGDLS and CDR2 is YYNGEE. CDR3 DNA sequence: TGTGCCAGCAGCGTAGATCCCTCCCGGGGCACTGAAGCTTTCTTT. This translates into CASSVDPSRGTEAFF.

This chain links TRBV27 with TRBJ2-2, with TRBD2 matching over 7 bases. The CDR3 is made up of 15 amino acids. The junction had 9 bases not matched to a gene; V was cut back by 6 bases and J by 5 bases. Germline-derived CDR1 and CDR2 are MNHEY and SMNVEV (reference sequence). Written as DNA, the CDR3 is TGTGCCAGCAGCCCTAGCGGCCGTGGGACCGGGGAGCTGTTTTTT. It specifies CASSPSGRGTGELFF.

This chain uses TRBV6-1 with TRBJ1-4, with D perhaps matching TRBD1 (6 bases). Looked up from germline, CDR1 is MNHNS and CDR2 is SASEGT. Trimming pared 1 base from V and 7 bases from J, leaving 13 bases between. This CDR3 spans 15 amino acids. CDR3 sequence (DNA): TGTGCCAGCAGTGAAGGCCAGGGACAAAGTGAAAAACTGTTTTTT. Its translation: CASSEGQGQSEKLFF.

The rearrangement joins TRBV29-1 to TRBJ2-5, with a tentative D call TRBD1 (5 bases). The CDR3 consists of 15 residues. Trimming stripped 2 bases from V and 1 base from J, with 14 bases between. Germline V CDR1 and CDR2: SQVTM, ANQGSEA. CDR3 residues: CSVEPSRAPQETQYF. The DNA of the CDR3 is TGCAGCGTTGAACCGTCCAGGGCCCCCCAAGAGACCCAGTACTTC. The full variable domain, with the rest looked up from reference TRBV29-1 and TRBJ2-5, is SAVISQKPSRDICQRGTSLTIQCQVDSQVTMMFWYRQQPGQSLTLIATANQGSEATYESGFVIDKFPISRPNLTFSTLTVSNMSPEDSSIYLCSVEPSRAPQETQYFGPGTRLLVL.

The chain recombines TRBV28 with TRBJ2-3; maybe TRBD1 (5 bases). The CDR3 extends over 13 amino acids. The germline V gene has CDR1 MDHEN and CDR2 SYDVKM. Trimming left V 8 bases short and J 5 bases short, with 14 bases between. The CDR3 here is CASLGQGIDTQYF. Written as DNA, the CDR3 is TGTGCCAGCCTCGGGCAGGGCATAGATACGCAGTATTTT. Drawing the rest from reference TRBV28 and TRBJ2-3, the complete variable domain is DVKVTQSSRYLVKRTGEKVFLECVQDMDHENMFWYRQDPGLGLRLIYFSYDVKMKEKGDIPEGYSVSREKKERFSLILESASTNQTSMYLCASLGQGIDTQYFGPGTRLTVL.

This sequence joins TRBV9 and TRBJ1-4; D is uncertain. Trimming took off 0 bases at V and 6 bases at J, with 9 bases between the two ends. The germline V gene encodes CDR1 SGDLS and CDR2 YYNGEE. The CDR3 has 14 amino acids. The CDR3 nucleotides read TGTGCCAGCAGCGTAGCTAGGGCTGATGAAAAACTGTTTTTT. Translation: CASSVARADEKLFF.

Only one count was recorded for this clone. The chain links TRBV15 to TRBJ2-7; 8 bases map to TRBD1. Looked up from germline, CDR1 is LNHNV and CDR2 is YYDKDF (reference sequence). The CDR3 spans 15 residues. J lost 7 bases, V lost 1 base, and 9 bases had no gene match. CDR3 in amino acids: CATSRVPGQVGEQYF. The CDR3 DNA sequence: TGTGCCACCAGCAGAGTACCGGGACAGGTCGGGGAGCAGTACTTC.

The rearrangement uses TRBV7-8 and TRBJ2-2; TRBD2 aligns across 10 bases. This CDR3 is 16 amino acids long. Trimming removed 4 bases from V and 1 base from J; junction bases left unmatched: 3. Germline assignment: CDR1 SGHVS and CDR2 FQNEAQ. The CDR3 is CASSSLAGLNTGELFF. The CDR3 DNA is TGTGCCAGCAGCTCACTAGCGGGGCTGAACACCGGGGAGCTGTTTTTT.

The J gene is TRBJ2-2, the V gene TRBV27; tentatively, D is TRBD1 (5 bases). This CDR3 contains 12 residues. Germline CDR1 and CDR2: MNHEY and SMNVEV (reference sequence). Trimming shortened V by 5 bases and J by 7 bases, and 8 bases separated the two germline ends. The DNA of the CDR3 is TGTGCCAGCAGTCAGGGTTACGGGGAGCTGTTTTTT. It is translated as CASSQGYGELFF.

The table lists this clone with a count of one. The chain links TRBV11-2 to TRBJ1-6, with 7 bases identical to TRBD1. The V gene's germline CDR1 is SGHAT and CDR2 FQNNGV. CDR3 length equals 14 residues. The V and J ends lost 5 bases and 10 bases, in that order; junction bases with no gene match: 8. In nucleotides, the CDR3 is TGTGCCAGCAGCCGGCGGACAGGAGGGTCACCCCTCCACTTT. This translates into CASSRRTGGSPLHF.

This chain connects TRBV10-3 to TRBJ1-2; 9 bases align to TRBD1. The germline V gene has CDR1 ENHRY and CDR2 SYGVKD. The CDR3 loop spans 15 amino acids. Losses at the gene ends were 9 bases for V and 1 base for J; bases not matched to a gene: 9. DNA of the CDR3: TGTGCCATACGACAGGCGGGACAGGGTAACTATGGCTACACCTTC. Its translation: CAIRQAGQGNYGYTF.

The chain links TRBV5-1 to TRBJ1-4; 9 nucleotides agree with TRBD1. Germline assignment: CDR1 SGHRS and CDR2 YFSETQ. CDR3 size: 18 residues. Trimming removed 0 bases from V and 3 bases from J; junction bases left unmatched: 9. This chain's CDR3 is CASSLAGRQGGPNEKLFF. DNA of the CDR3: TGCGCCAGCAGCTTGGCCGGTAGACAGGGGGGCCCTAATGAAAAACTGTTTTTT.

The rearrangement uses TRBV3-1 (or the pseudogene TRBV3-2) and TRBJ2-5, with 13 bases aligning to TRBD2. V lost 1 base and J lost 4; bases outside the gene matches: 9. The V gene's germline CDR1 is LGHDT and CDR2 YNNKEL (reference sequence). The CDR3 is made up of 18 amino acids. The CDR3 protein is CASSQGLAGGRGSETQYF. In nucleotides, the CDR3 is TGTGCCAGCAGCCAAGGACTAGCGGGAGGCCGGGGGTCAGAGACCCAGTACTTC.

Here the CDR3 DNA reads TGTGCCAGCAGCTTAGTGGCAGGGGGGAATCAGCCCCAGCATTTT. This codes for CASSLVAGGNQPQHF. The rearrangement joins TRBV7-8 to TRBJ1-5, with TRBD1 identical over 7 bases. Germline CDR1 SGHVS, CDR2 FQNEAQ. The CDR3 is made up of 15 amino acids. Germline trimming cut 1 base from V and 4 bases from J; bases unmatched to any gene: 4.

This clone was counted once. The rearrangement joins TRBV29-1 to TRBJ2-1; D gene ambiguous. The germline V and J ends were trimmed by 6 bases and 15 bases, with 18 bases remaining between them. The CDR3 sequence is 11 residues long. CDR1 and CDR2 from the germline V gene are SQVTM and ANQGSEA. The CDR3 spells CSVRRTGDPFF. CDR3 bases: TGCAGCGTGAGACGAACCGGCGATCCGTTCTTC.

The CDR3 spells CASSFEGWNTEAFF. The CDR3, as DNA: TGTGCCAGCAGCTTTGAAGGGTGGAACACTGAAGCTTTCTTT. J is TRBJ1-1 and V is TRBV7-2; D remains ambiguous. CDR3 length equals 14 residues. Trimming shortened V by 3 bases and J by 1 base, and 9 bases separated the two germline ends. The germline V gene encodes CDR1 SGHTA and CDR2 FQGNSA.

The V and J genes are TRBV27 and TRBJ1-2, with D possibly being TRBD1 (5 bases). V lost 3 bases and J lost 4, with 9 bases in between. Looked up from germline, CDR1 is MNHEY and CDR2 is SMNVEV (reference sequence). The CDR3 spans 13 residues. The CDR3 DNA sequence: TGTGCCAGCAGTTTGGACACTCGCTATGGCTACACCTTC. It specifies CASSLDTRYGYTF.

This chain connects TRBV6-2 or TRBV6-3 to TRBJ2-1; a possible D gene is TRBD1 (6 bases). CDR1 and CDR2 from the germline V gene are MNHEY and SVGEGT. The CDR3 has 16 amino acids. Trimming removed 6 bases at V and 0 bases at J, with 15 bases between. The CDR3 sequence: CASSNTVDSSYNEQFF. DNA of the CDR3: TGTGCCAGCAGCAATACGGTGGACAGCTCCTACAATGAGCAGTTCTTC.